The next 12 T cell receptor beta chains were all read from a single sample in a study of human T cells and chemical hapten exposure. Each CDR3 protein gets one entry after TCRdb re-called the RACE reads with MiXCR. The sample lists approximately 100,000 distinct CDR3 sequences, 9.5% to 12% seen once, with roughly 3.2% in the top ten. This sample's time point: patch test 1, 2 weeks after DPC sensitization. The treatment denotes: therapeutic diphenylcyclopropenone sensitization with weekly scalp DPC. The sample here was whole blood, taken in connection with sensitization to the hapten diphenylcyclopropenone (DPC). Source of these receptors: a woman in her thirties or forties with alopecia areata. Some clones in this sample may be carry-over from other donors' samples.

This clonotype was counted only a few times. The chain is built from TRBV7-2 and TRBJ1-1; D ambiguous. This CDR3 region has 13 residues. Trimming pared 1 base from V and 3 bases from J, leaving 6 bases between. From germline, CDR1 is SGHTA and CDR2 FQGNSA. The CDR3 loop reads CASSLVGDTEAFF. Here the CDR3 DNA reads TGTGCCAGCAGCTTAGTCGGAGACACTGAAGCTTTCTTT.

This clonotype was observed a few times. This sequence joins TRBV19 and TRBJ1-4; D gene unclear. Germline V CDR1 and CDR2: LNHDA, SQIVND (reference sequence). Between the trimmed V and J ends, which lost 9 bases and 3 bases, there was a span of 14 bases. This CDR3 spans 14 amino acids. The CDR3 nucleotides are TGTGCCAGCTCTCCAGAGGAGGCTAATGAAAAACTGTTTTTT. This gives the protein CASSPEEANEKLFF.

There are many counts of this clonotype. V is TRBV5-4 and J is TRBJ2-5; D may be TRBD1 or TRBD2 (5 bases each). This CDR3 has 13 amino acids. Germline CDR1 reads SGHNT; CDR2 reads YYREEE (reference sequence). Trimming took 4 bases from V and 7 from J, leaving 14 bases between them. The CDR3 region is CASSPGEGRTQYF. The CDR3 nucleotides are TGTGCCAGCAGCCCAGGAGAGGGGAGGACCCAGTACTTC.

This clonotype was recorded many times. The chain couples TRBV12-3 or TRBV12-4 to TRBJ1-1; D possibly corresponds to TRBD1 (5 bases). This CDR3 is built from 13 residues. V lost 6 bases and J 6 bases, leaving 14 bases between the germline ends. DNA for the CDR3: TGTGCCAGCAGCACGGGGGGGGTTCCTGAAGCTTTCTTT. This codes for CASSTGGVPEAFF.

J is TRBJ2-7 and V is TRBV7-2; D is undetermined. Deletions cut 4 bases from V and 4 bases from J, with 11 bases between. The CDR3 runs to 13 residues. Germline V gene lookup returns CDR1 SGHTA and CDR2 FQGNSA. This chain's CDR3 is CASSSPSLYEQYF. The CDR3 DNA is TGTGCCAGCAGCTCCCCCAGCCTATACGAGCAGTACTTC.

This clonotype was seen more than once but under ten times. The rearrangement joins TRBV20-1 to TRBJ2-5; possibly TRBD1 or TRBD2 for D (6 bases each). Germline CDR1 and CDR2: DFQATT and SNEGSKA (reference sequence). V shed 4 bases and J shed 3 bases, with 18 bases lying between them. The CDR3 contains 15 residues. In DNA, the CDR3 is TGCAGTGCTACCACAGGGAGGTCCCCCAAAGAGACCCAGTACTTC. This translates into CSATTGRSPKETQYF.

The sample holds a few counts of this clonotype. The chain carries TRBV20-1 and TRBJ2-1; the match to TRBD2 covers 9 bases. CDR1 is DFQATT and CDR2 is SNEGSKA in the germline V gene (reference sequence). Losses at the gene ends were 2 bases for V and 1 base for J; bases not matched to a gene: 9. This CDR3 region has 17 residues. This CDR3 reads CSARLAGRAISYNEQFF. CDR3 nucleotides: TGCAGTGCTAGACTAGCGGGGAGGGCCATATCCTACAATGAGCAGTTCTTC.

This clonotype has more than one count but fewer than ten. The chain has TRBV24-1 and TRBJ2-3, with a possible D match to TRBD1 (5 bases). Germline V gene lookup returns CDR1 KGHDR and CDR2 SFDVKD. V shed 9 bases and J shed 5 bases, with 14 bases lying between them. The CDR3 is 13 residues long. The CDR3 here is CATLDTNGDTQYF. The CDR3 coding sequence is TGTGCCACCCTGGACACGAATGGAGATACGCAGTATTTT.

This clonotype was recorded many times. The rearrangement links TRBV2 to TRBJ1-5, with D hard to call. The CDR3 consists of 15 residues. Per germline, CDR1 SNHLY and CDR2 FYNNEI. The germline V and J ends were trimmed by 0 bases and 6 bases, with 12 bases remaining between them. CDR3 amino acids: CASSEALGTSQPQHF. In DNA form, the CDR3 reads TGTGCCAGCAGTGAAGCGCTTGGCACCAGTCAGCCCCAGCATTTT.

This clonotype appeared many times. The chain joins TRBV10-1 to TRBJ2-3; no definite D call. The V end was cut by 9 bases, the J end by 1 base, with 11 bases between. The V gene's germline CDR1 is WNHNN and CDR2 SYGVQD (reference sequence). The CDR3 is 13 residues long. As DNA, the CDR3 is TGCGCCAGTTCGGCGTCAGGCACAGATACGCAGTATTTT. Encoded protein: CASSASGTDTQYF.

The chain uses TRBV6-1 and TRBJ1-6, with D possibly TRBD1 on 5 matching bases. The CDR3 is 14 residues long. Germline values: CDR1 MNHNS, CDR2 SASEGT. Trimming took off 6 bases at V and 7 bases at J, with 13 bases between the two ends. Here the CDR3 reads CASRPGGANSPLHF. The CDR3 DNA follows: TGTGCCAGCAGACCAGGAGGGGCAAATTCACCCCTCCACTTT.

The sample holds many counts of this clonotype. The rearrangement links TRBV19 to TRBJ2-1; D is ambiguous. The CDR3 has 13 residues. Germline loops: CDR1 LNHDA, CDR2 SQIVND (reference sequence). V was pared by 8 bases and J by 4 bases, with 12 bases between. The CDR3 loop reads CASVLVSYNEQFF. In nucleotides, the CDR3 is TGTGCCAGTGTTTTGGTCTCTTACAATGAGCAGTTCTTC.